This TCR beta chain was retrieved from a study of blood T cell repertoires in COVID-19. Authors' processing steps: For nucleated cells, counts were estimated from reference gene primer amplification. Sequenced by immunoSEQ multiplex PCR; TCRdb stores in-frame clones only, minus some. The D gene and trimming were derived from the DNA, and the V and J assignments and clone size from that table. The sample shows more than 200,000 clones, around 80% of them seen only once. The ends were cut back, 0 bases at V and 0 bases at J, with 10 bases in the middle. CDR3 length: 15 amino acids. The germline V gene encodes CDR1 SGHNT and CDR2 YYREEE (reference sequence).

The sequenced sample consisted of peripheral blood. This clonotype originated in a middle-aged woman with active or convalescent COVID-19. The chain links TRBV5-4 to TRBJ2-7; D is perhaps TRBD1 (6 bases). The CDR3 DNA follows: TGTGCCAGCAGCTTGGGCAGGGGACCCTCCTACGAGCAGTACTTC. Its protein product is CASSLGRGPSYEQYF.